The 3 T cell receptor beta chains listed next were all sequenced from one sample in a study of T cell responses to AZD1222 COVID-19 vaccine. Assay: immunoSEQ multiplex PCR; the TCRdb copy retains only in-frame clones and omits some. The table records approximately 140,000 clones, about nine tenths of them present only once. Sample: peripheral blood, taken on day 0 of AZD1222 vaccination. All receptors come from an adult in good health.

This clone was observed a single time. The genes are TRBV19 and TRBJ2-1, with TRBD1 matching 10 bases. This CDR3 comprises 12 residues. The V gene's germline CDR1 is LNHDA and CDR2 SQIVND (reference sequence). CDR3 amino acids: CASGTGATEQFF. The CDR3 DNA reads TGTGCTTCCGGGACAGGGGCCACTGAGCAGTTCTTC.

The rearrangement links TRBV18 to TRBJ2-3; D gene uncertain. This CDR3 contains 13 residues. Germline V gene sequence: CDR1 KGHSH, CDR2 LQKENI. The V gene lost 4 bases and the J gene lost 1 base, with 6 bases spanning the gap. In nucleotides, the CDR3 is TGTGCCAGCTCACAGCTCGGCACAGATACGCAGTATTTT. Translated: CASSQLGTDTQYF.

The rearrangement joins TRBV11-2 to TRBJ2-7; D remains unclear. This CDR3 is built from 11 residues. Germline loops: CDR1 SGHAT, CDR2 FQNNGV. V was clipped by 5 bases and J by 4 bases, with 6 bases between them. The chain's CDR3 is CASSKSYEQYF. In nucleotides, the CDR3 is TGTGCCAGCAGCAAGAGTTACGAGCAGTACTTC.